These 21 T cell receptor beta chains came from one sample sequenced in a study of response to subunit inactivated influenza vaccine. MiXCR was run by TCRdb on the RT-PCR reads, yielding one entry per CDR3 protein. The sample has 530,000 or so distinct CDR3 sequences, 14% seen once; the top ten hold 11%. Material: PBMCs from blood, obtained about 12 days after vaccination. The source of these receptors is a man aged 45 to 65 who received an inactivated influenza vaccine.

The rearrangement links TRBV25-1 to TRBJ2-7; D gene unclear. V lost 6 bases to trimming and J lost 0 bases, with 15 bases between them. The CDR3 has 15 residues. Germline assignment: CDR1 MGHDK and CDR2 SYGVNS. The DNA for the CDR3 is TGTGCCAGCAGCGCCGGGCGGTCAGACTCCTACGAGCAGTACTTC. Translation gives CASSAGRSDSYEQYF.

The rearrangement links TRBV12-3 or TRBV12-4 to TRBJ2-4; D is possibly TRBD1 (5 bases). The CDR3 is 14 residues long. Trimming stripped 2 bases from V and 4 bases from J, with 9 bases between. As DNA, the CDR3 is TGTGCCAGCAGTTTAAGGGGCAAAAAAAACATTCAGTACTTC. Its translation: CASSLRGKKNIQYF.

There are many counts of this clonotype. The V gene is TRBV7-2, the J gene TRBJ2-3; D unresolved. From germline, CDR1 is SGHTA and CDR2 FQGNSA. This CDR3 spans 14 amino acids. Trimming shortened V by 5 bases and J by 3 bases, and 12 bases separated the two germline ends. The CDR3 sequence is CASSPNSRTDTQYF. The CDR3 DNA sequence: TGTGCCAGCAGCCCCAATTCTAGAACAGATACGCAGTATTTT. The entire variable domain, with the rest obtained from reference TRBV7-2 and TRBJ2-3, is as follows: GAGVSQSPSNKVTEKGKDVELRCDPISGHTALYWYRQSLGQGLEFLIYFQGNSAPDKSGLPSDRFSAERTGGSVSTLTIQRTQQEDSAVYLCASSPNSRTDTQYFGPGTRLTVL.

The V gene is TRBV18, the J gene TRBJ2-1; 7 bases are a match to TRBD2. The CDR3 loop spans 16 amino acids. V shed 4 bases and J 0 bases; nucleotides not matched to a gene: 6. Per germline, CDR1 KGHSH and CDR2 LQKENI. The CDR3 DNA is TGTGCCAGCTCACGCACCGGGGACTACTCCTACAATGAGCAGTTCTTC. Protein product: CASSRTGDYSYNEQFF.

This clonotype was seen repeatedly, ten times or more. The gene calls are TRBV7-2 and TRBJ1-6, with 10 bases identical to TRBD1. Losses at the gene ends were 5 bases for V and 9 bases for J; bases not matched to a gene: 10. Germline CDR1 reads SGHTA; CDR2 reads FQGNSA. The CDR3 contains 16 residues. The CDR3 coding sequence is TGTGCCAGCAGCCCTCGGACAGGGGGTCGGGGTTCACCCCTCCACTTT. It specifies CASSPRTGGRGSPLHF.

Many counts were recorded for this clonotype. J is TRBJ1-4 and V is TRBV20-1; D gene uncertain. The V gene's germline CDR1 is DFQATT and CDR2 SNEGSKA (reference sequence). The CDR3 covers 14 residues. The V and J ends lost 3 bases and 0 bases respectively, with 8 bases between them. In DNA, the CDR3 is TGCAGTGCTAGTACGGCAGCAACTAATGAAAAACTGTTTTTT. This sequence encodes CSASTAATNEKLFF.

This clonotype showed up just a few times. V is TRBV20-1 and J is TRBJ1-3; possibly TRBD1 for D (5 bases). The CDR3 totals 14 residues. Germline CDR1 is DFQATT and CDR2 is SNEGSKA (reference sequence). Trimming left V 6 bases short and J 0 bases short, with 12 bases between. This CDR3 reads CSARGGPSGNTIYF. CDR3 nucleotide sequence: TGCAGTGCCCGGGGGGGTCCCTCTGGAAACACCATATATTTT.

The rearrangement joins TRBV20-1 to TRBJ1-1; D is perhaps TRBD1 (5 bases). CDR3 length: 15 amino acids. Per the germline V gene, CDR1 is DFQATT and CDR2 is SNEGSKA (reference sequence). Trimming removed 4 bases from V and 0 bases from J, with 15 bases in between. In nucleotides, the CDR3 is TGCAGTGCTAAGCCTCCGGGACTGTTGAACACTGAAGCTTTCTTT. Translated: CSAKPPGLLNTEAFF.

This chain links TRBV3-1 with TRBJ1-6; 7 bases are shared with TRBD1. CDR1 LGHDT and CDR2 YNNKEL come from the germline V gene (reference sequence). V dropped 3 bases and J dropped 10; count of bases not matched to a gene: 12. The CDR3 loop spans 16 amino acids. The CDR3 is CASSHASGGRGSPLHF. CDR3 in DNA: TGTGCCAGCAGCCATGCATCAGGGGGACGGGGATCACCCCTCCACTTT.

This clonotype has only a few counts. The rearrangement uses TRBV13 and TRBJ2-1, with unresolved D. CDR1 is PRHDT, CDR2 FYEKMQ, per germline (reference sequence). The V gene lost 6 bases and the J gene lost 1 base, with 22 bases spanning the gap. The CDR3 length is 18 residues. This CDR3 reads CASSPRWGVVGSYNEQFF. As DNA, the CDR3 is TGTGCCAGCAGTCCAAGGTGGGGTGTAGTTGGATCCTACAATGAGCAGTTCTTC.

CDR3 in amino acids: CSATPGLAGVEQYF. The CDR3 bases are TGCAGTGCTACCCCGGGACTAGCGGGAGTCGAGCAGTACTTC. J is TRBJ2-7 and V is TRBV20-1; 14 bases are a match to TRBD2. J lost 6 bases, V lost 4 bases, and 5 bases had no gene match. From germline, CDR1 is DFQATT and CDR2 SNEGSKA (reference sequence). The CDR3 length is 14 residues.

This clonotype occurred a few times. The rearrangement links TRBV10-3 to TRBJ1-4, with D perhaps matching TRBD1 (5 bases). The CDR3 covers 15 residues. The V gene lost 0 bases and the J gene lost 6 bases, with 11 bases spanning the gap. Germline V CDR1 and CDR2: ENHRY, SYGVKD. CDR3 bases: TGTGCCATCAGTGAGTCAGGGCAGGGCCATGAAAAACTGTTTTTT. This codes for CAISESGQGHEKLFF.

The chain combines TRBV10-2 with TRBJ2-2; 7 nucleotides align to TRBD1. CDR3 length: 17 amino acids. Germline CDR1 and CDR2: WSHSY and SAAADI. V lost 2 bases and J lost 4; bases outside the gene matches: 10. The CDR3 protein is CASSEPGQARFTGELFF. The CDR3 DNA sequence: TGCGCCAGCAGTGAGCCCGGACAGGCCCGATTCACCGGGGAGCTGTTTTTT.

This chain uses TRBV25-1 with TRBJ2-1, with TRBD2 matching over 13 bases. The junction had 7 bases not matched to a gene; V was cut back by 3 bases and J by 8 bases. This CDR3 comprises 16 residues. Germline CDR1 MGHDK, CDR2 SYGVNS. The CDR3 nucleotides are TGTGCCAGCAGTGATCCGGGACTAGCGGGGCATGATGAGCAGTTCTTC. Translating gives CASSDPGLAGHDEQFF.

The gene calls are TRBV7-6 and TRBJ2-5; 8 nucleotides match TRBD2. Germline CDR1 is SGHVS and CDR2 is FNYEAQ. This CDR3 contains 15 residues. The junction had 9 bases not matched to a gene; V was cut back by 5 bases and J by 4 bases. The DNA of the CDR3 is TGTGCCAGCAGCGCCCGCGGGGGGCCCCGAGAGACCCAGTACTTC. Translated, it gives CASSARGGPRETQYF.

CDR3 sequence: CASSQDRGAFKEIYGYTF. CDR3 sequence (DNA): TGTGCCAGCAGCCAGGACAGGGGAGCCTTTAAGGAGATCTATGGCTACACCTTC. This chain uses TRBV11-1 with TRBJ1-2; 9 bases align to TRBD1. The CDR3 contains 18 residues. Germline V CDR1 and CDR2: SGHAT, FQDESV (reference sequence). V was clipped by 5 bases and J by 4 bases; unmatched bases: 17.

This chain connects TRBV7-9 to TRBJ2-3; D might be TRBD2 (6 bases). The CDR3 totals 16 residues. Germline loops: CDR1 SEHNR, CDR2 FQNEAQ (reference sequence). Trimming cost V 4 bases and J 3 bases, with 17 bases left between them. This chain's CDR3 is CASSSRDSSVTDTQYF. In DNA, the CDR3 is TGTGCCAGCAGCTCCCGGGACTCGTCAGTTACAGATACGCAGTATTTT.

This clonotype appeared a few times. The genes are TRBV28 and TRBJ2-1; TRBD2 agrees at 9 bases. Per the germline V gene, CDR1 is MDHEN and CDR2 is SYDVKM. This CDR3 has 14 residues. V trimming: 10 bases; J trimming: 0 bases; junction bases outside the gene matches: 4. CDR3 coding DNA: TGTGCCATTTTTAGCGGGAGCTCCTACAATGAGCAGTTCTTC. It codes for CAIFSGSSYNEQFF.

J is TRBJ2-1 and V is TRBV30, with D perhaps given as TRBD1 or TRBD2 (6 bases each). Germline loops: CDR1 GTSNPN, CDR2 SVGIG (reference sequence). The CDR3 contains 14 residues. V dropped 2 bases and J dropped 9 bases, with 17 bases sitting between them. CDR3 DNA sequence: TGTGCCTGGAGTAAGGTAGTAAAGGGGGGTGAGCAGTTCTTC. This gives the protein CAWSKVVKGGEQFF.

This clonotype was recorded many times. The chain uses TRBV12-3 or TRBV12-4 and TRBJ2-5; possibly TRBD2 for D (5 bases). V shed 3 bases and J shed 2 bases, with 7 bases lying between them. The CDR3 has 13 amino acids. CDR3 coding DNA: TGTGCCAGCAGTTTTTCGGGACAAGAGACCCAGTACTTC. The encoded protein is CASSFSGQETQYF.

The table lists this clonotype with a few counts. This rearrangement joins TRBV14 to TRBJ1-2, with TRBD1 as a possible D gene (5 bases). Germline CDR1 reads SGHDN; CDR2 reads FVKESK. The CDR3 is 15 residues long. V was clipped by 0 bases and J by 4 bases, with 12 bases between them. The CDR3 sequence is CASSQDRAQGYGYTF. CDR3 coding DNA: TGTGCCAGCAGCCAAGATCGAGCCCAGGGCTATGGCTACACCTTC.